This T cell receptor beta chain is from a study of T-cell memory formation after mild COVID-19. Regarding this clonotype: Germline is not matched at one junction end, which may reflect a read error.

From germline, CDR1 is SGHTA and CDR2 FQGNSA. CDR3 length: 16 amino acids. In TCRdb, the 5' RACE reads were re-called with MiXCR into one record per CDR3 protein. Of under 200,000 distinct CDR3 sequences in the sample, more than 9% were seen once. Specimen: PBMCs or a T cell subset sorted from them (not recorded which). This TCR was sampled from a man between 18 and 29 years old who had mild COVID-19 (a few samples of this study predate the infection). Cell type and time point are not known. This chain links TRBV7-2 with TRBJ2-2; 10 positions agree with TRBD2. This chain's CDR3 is CASSIAVAGGPGELFF. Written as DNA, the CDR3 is TGTGCCAGCAGCATAGCGGTAGCGGGGGGCCCGGGGGAGCTGTTTTTT.